This T cell receptor beta chain was obtained from a study of early T cells in non-severe SARS-CoV-2 infection. As for the study in general: Sequencing input comprised bulk RNA from unsorted whole blood; chain pairing was not available.

Attachment of unique molecular identifiers was made to individual cDNA molecules. TCRdb reprocessed the 5' RACE reads via MiXCR and lists one record per CDR3 protein. The sample holds approximately 28,000 distinct CDR3 sequences, approximately 6% seen once. Study-wide points: Matches to VDJdb favored anti-spike CD8 responses and missed private and CD4 specificities.

The CDR3 consists of 17 residues. The germline V gene encodes CDR1 SGHVS and CDR2 FNYEAQ. The trim removed 1 base at V and 0 bases at J, leaving 2 bases unmatched. This clonotype was seen only a few times. Its antigen is not known. Sample: whole blood, taken at baseline. This receptor was identified in an adult who was a healthcare worker with PCR-confirmed SARS-CoV-2 infection or an uninfected control (not recorded which). The chain carries TRBV7-6 and TRBJ2-1; 11 nucleotides line up with TRBD2. The CDR3 nucleotides are TGTGCCAGCAGCTTAGGGCTAGCGGGGGGCTCCTACAATGAGCAGTTCTTC. This codes for CASSLGLAGGSYNEQFF.